The 32 T cell receptor beta chains given below trace back to one sample, sequenced in a study of T cells in Graves' hyperthyroidism and ophthalmopathy. Amplification of TCR beta CDR3 regions used RNA as the template. Primed by the HTBI set, a first-round RT-PCR was run on the TCR CDR3. TCRdb fed the multiplex PCR reads into MiXCR, producing one record per CDR3 protein. In the table there are over 700,000 distinct CDR3 sequences, roughly a third of which are singletons. The sample consisted of blood. The source is a woman in her thirties or forties with Graves' hyperthyroidism.

This clonotype was seen ten or more times. The chain is built from TRBV20-1 and TRBJ1-1, with TRBD1 identical over 7 bases. CDR1 is DFQATT and CDR2 is SNEGSKA in the germline V gene (reference sequence). J gave up 5 bases and V 2 bases, and 5 bases lay outside the gene matches. The CDR3 totals 13 residues. CDR3: CSARSTGETEAFF. The CDR3 bases are TGCAGTGCTAGAAGCACAGGGGAGACTGAAGCTTTCTTT.

In regard to this clonotype: A read error may be the cause here, since a much bigger clone is one base away. The rearrangement joins TRBV20-1 to TRBJ1-3; D remains ambiguous. The CDR3 loop spans 14 amino acids. With 0 bases removed from V and 0 bases from J, the gap between germline ends came to 6 bases. Germline assignment: CDR1 DFQATT and CDR2 SNEGSKA (reference sequence). The CDR3 DNA follows: TGCAGTGCTAGAGAATACGGCTCTGGAAACACCATATATTTT. Protein: CSAREYGSGNTIYF.

This chain links TRBV9 with TRBJ1-1; unclear D gene. This CDR3 comprises 13 residues. Germline CDR1 SGDLS, CDR2 YYNGEE. The germline V and J ends were trimmed by 3 bases and 4 bases, with 10 bases remaining between them. The CDR3 DNA reads as TGTGCCAGCAGCGGGGCGATTTCCACTGAAGCTTTCTTT. Protein sequence: CASSGAISTEAFF. Looking up the rest from reference TRBV9 and TRBJ1-1 gives the full variable domain: DSGVTQTPKHLITATGQRVTLRCSPRSGDLSVYWYQQSLDQGLQFLIQYYNGEERAKGNILERFSAQQFPDLHSELNLSSLELGDSALYFCASSGAISTEAFFGQGTRLTVV.

The chain is built from TRBV6-1 and TRBJ2-7; D is possibly TRBD1 (6 bases). Trimming shortened V by 5 bases and J by 0 bases, and 14 bases separated the two germline ends. Germline V lookup: CDR1 MNHNS, CDR2 SASEGT. This CDR3 has 15 residues. For the CDR3, the DNA is TGTGCCAGCAGTCTGACCGACAGGAGCTCCTACGAGCAGTACTTC. It specifies CASSLTDRSSYEQYF.

This clonotype was recorded at least ten times. V usage is TRBV12-3 or TRBV12-4 and J usage is TRBJ1-5; D is unclear. Trimming removed 7 bases from V and 0 bases from J, with 7 bases in between. The CDR3 has 13 amino acids. In DNA, the CDR3 is TGTGCCAGCAACTGGGGTAGCAATCAGCCCCAGCATTTT. As protein: CASNWGSNQPQHF.

V usage is TRBV7-2 and J usage is TRBJ2-7, with D maybe TRBD2 (5 bases). The V gene lost 4 bases and the J gene lost 6 bases, with 25 bases spanning the gap. The CDR3 is 17 residues long. Looked up from germline, CDR1 is SGHTA and CDR2 is FQGNSA. As DNA, the CDR3 is TGTGCCAGCAGCTCACTCCTAGCTTATGGTCTTCCCCTCGAGCAGTACTTC. Its protein is CASSSLLAYGLPLEQYF.

The gene calls are TRBV6-5 and TRBJ1-4; 7 bases match TRBD1. Germline V gene data show CDR1 as MNHEY and CDR2 as SVGAGI. With V trimmed by 6 bases and J by 8 bases, 12 bases remained unmatched. This CDR3 comprises 15 residues. Here the CDR3 reads CASRDADRVNEKLFF. CDR3 DNA: TGTGCCAGCAGAGATGCCGACAGGGTCAACGAAAAACTGTTTTTT.

With respect to this clonotype: One base away lies a much larger clone, so this may be a sequencing read error. The chain employs TRBV6-5 and TRBJ1-1, with TRBD1 as a possible D gene (5 bases). This CDR3 spans 13 amino acids. Germline CDR1 MNHEY, CDR2 SVGAGI. The CDR3 here is CASSYFGWTTALF. CDR3 in DNA: TGTGCCAGCAGTTATTTTGGGTGGACAACAGCTCTCTTT.

The chain joins TRBV9 to TRBJ2-3; 11 bases are shared with TRBD1. The germline V gene has CDR1 SGDLS and CDR2 YYNGEE. V shed 5 bases, J shed 6 bases, and the junction held 26 bases outside the gene matches. This CDR3 has 21 residues. The CDR3 sequence is CASRRLYGQGAQIRSGDTQYF. CDR3 sequence (DNA): TGTGCCAGCAGACGACTTTACGGACAGGGGGCACAGATACGGTCGGGGGATACGCAGTATTTT.

In its sample, this clonotype was seen a few times. The CDR3 DNA follows: TGCGCCAGCAGCCCGACAGGGATTGCTGGGGCCAACGTCCTGACTTTC. This codes for CASSPTGIAGANVLTF. The V and J genes are TRBV5-1 and TRBJ2-6, with TRBD1 matching over 7 bases. The CDR3 has 16 amino acids. V dropped 4 bases and J dropped 2; count of bases not matched to a gene: 6. Per the germline V gene, CDR1 is SGHRS and CDR2 is YFSETQ.

This clonotype was detected a few times. The V gene is TRBV29-1, the J gene TRBJ2-5; 7 nucleotides match TRBD2. This CDR3 is built from 12 residues. In germline, CDR1 is SQVTM, CDR2 ANQGSEA. V lost 8 bases and J lost 2; bases outside the gene matches: 5. The CDR3 sequence: CSFVGGQETQYF. Written as DNA, the CDR3 is TGCAGCTTCGTCGGGGGGCAAGAGACCCAGTACTTC.

This clonotype was seen repeatedly, ten times or more. The chain couples TRBV6-5 to TRBJ2-7; 7 bases align to TRBD2. V gave up 0 bases and J gave up 6 bases; unmatched junction bases: 8. Germline V gene lookup returns CDR1 MNHEY and CDR2 SVGAGI. The CDR3 sequence is 15 residues long. CDR3 amino acids: CASSYSLSGIGEQYF. The CDR3 DNA follows: TGTGCCAGCAGTTACTCGTTGAGCGGGATAGGCGAGCAGTACTTC.

Many counts were recorded for this clonotype. This rearrangement joins TRBV20-1 to TRBJ2-5; D is ambiguous. Germline V gene lookup returns CDR1 DFQATT and CDR2 SNEGSKA (reference sequence). This CDR3 contains 12 residues. The V end was cut by 5 bases, the J end by 2 bases, with 9 bases between. In DNA, the CDR3 is TGCAGTGCTTCTCGGCAGCAAGAGACCCAGTACTTC. It encodes CSASRQQETQYF.

On this clonotype itself: The junction differs from germline at one of its ends, possibly a read error. This chain connects TRBV10-2 to TRBJ2-7; D is undetermined. CDR3 length: 11 amino acids. The germline CDR1 and CDR2 sequences are WSHSY and SAAADI. CDR3 loop: CASSHSHEQYF. DNA of the CDR3: TGTGCCAGCAGTCATAGCCACGAGCAGTACTTC.

In this sample, this clonotype turned up many times. The J gene is TRBJ1-5, the V gene TRBV12-3 or TRBV12-4, with 7 bases aligning to TRBD1. The V segment lost 5 bases and the J segment 6 bases; nucleotides outside the gene matches: 4. The CDR3 is made up of 13 amino acids. The CDR3 loop is CASSEQGTQPQHF. Written as DNA, the CDR3 is TGTGCCAGCAGTGAACAGGGGACTCAGCCCCAGCATTTT.

In this sample, this clonotype turned up many times. The CDR3 DNA is TGTGCCAGCAGCACCTCCGCCAGGTGGACTGAAGCTTTCTTT. Protein sequence: CASSTSARWTEAFF. The chain links TRBV7-2 to TRBJ1-1, with D hard to call. The V gene lost 5 bases and the J gene lost 5 bases, with 15 bases spanning the gap. CDR1 is SGHTA and CDR2 is FQGNSA in the germline V gene. The CDR3 is 14 amino acids. Looking up the rest from reference TRBV7-2 and TRBJ1-1 gives the full variable domain: GAGVSQSPSNKVTEKGKDVELRCDPISGHTALYWYRQSLGQGLEFLIYFQGNSAPDKSGLPSDRFSAERTGGSVSTLTIQRTQQEDSAVYLCASSTSARWTEAFFGQGTRLTVV.

V is TRBV12-3 or TRBV12-4 and J is TRBJ1-4, with a weak D call TRBD1 (5 bases). V was pared by 6 bases and J by 8 bases, with 16 bases between. The CDR3 runs to 14 residues. CDR3 loop: CASRTRGEAEKLFF. The CDR3 bases are TGTGCCAGCAGAACGAGGGGAGAGGCGGAAAAACTGTTTTTT.

This sequence joins TRBV20-1 and TRBJ1-2; D remains unclear. The CDR3 contains 15 residues. CDR1 is DFQATT, CDR2 SNEGSKA, per germline (reference sequence). The V end lost 0 bases, the J end lost 4 bases, and 15 bases lay between the germline ends. CDR3 protein: CSARDLETGAYGYTF. The CDR3 bases are TGCAGTGCTAGAGATTTGGAGACGGGTGCCTATGGCTACACCTTC.

Many counts were recorded for this clonotype. The rearrangement uses TRBV29-1 and TRBJ1-1; a possible D gene is TRBD1 (6 bases). V was shortened by 4 bases and J by 5 bases, with 11 bases between the two germline ends. The germline V gene encodes CDR1 SQVTM and CDR2 ANQGSEA. The CDR3 sequence is 12 residues long. Here the CDR3 reads CSVGRGGTEAFF. The CDR3, as DNA: TGCAGCGTTGGCAGGGGTGGAACTGAAGCTTTCTTT.

This clonotype was counted between two and nine times. The chain carries TRBV5-1 and TRBJ1-1; the match to TRBD1 covers 9 bases. The CDR3 extends over 16 amino acids. The V and J ends lost 1 base and 2 bases, in that order; junction bases with no gene match: 6. Germline CDR1 is SGHRS and CDR2 is YFSETQ. As DNA, the CDR3 is TGCGCCAGCAGCTTGTTGGACAGGGGAGCAAACACTGAAGCTTTCTTT. The encoded protein is CASSLLDRGANTEAFF.

The chain recombines TRBV10-3 with TRBJ1-6; 11 positions agree with TRBD1. Germline CDR1 and CDR2: ENHRY and SYGVKD. The CDR3 runs to 15 residues. Trimming cost V 6 bases and J 6 bases; bases outside gene matches: 4. The CDR3 coding sequence is TGTGCCATCAGCGGACAGGGGGCCGGTAATTCACCCCTCCACTTT. It is translated as CAISGQGAGNSPLHF.

This chain joins TRBV5-1 and TRBJ2-7; 10 bases match TRBD2. This CDR3 region has 15 residues. The V segment lost 0 bases and the J segment 6 bases; nucleotides outside the gene matches: 6. Germline CDR1 reads SGHRS; CDR2 reads YFSETQ. CDR3: CASSLEPSGGSEQYF. The CDR3 DNA sequence: TGCGCCAGCAGCTTGGAGCCTAGCGGGGGATCCGAGCAGTACTTC.

With respect to this clonotype: One end of the junction does not line up with germline, which may come from a read error. CDR3 loop: CASSLDMAGSYGYTF. Written as DNA, the CDR3 is TGTGCCAGCAGTTTAGATATGGCAGGGAGTTATGGCTACACCTTC. V usage is TRBV7-8 and J usage is TRBJ1-2; a possible D gene is TRBD1 (5 bases). Germline CDR1 SGHVS, CDR2 FQNEAQ. There are 15 residues in the CDR3. The full variable domain, with the rest looked up from reference TRBV7-8 and TRBJ1-2, is GAGVSQSPRYKVAKRGQDVALRCDPISGHVSLFWYQQALGQGPEFLTYFQNEAQLDKSGLPSDRFFAERPEGSVSTLKIQRTQQEDSAVYLCASSLDMAGSYGYTFGSGTRLTVV.

CDR3 nucleotide sequence: TGTGCCAGCAGTTTATTGGTGGCAGGGCGCTACGAGCAGTACTTC. Translation gives CASSLLVAGRYEQYF. The chain links TRBV19 to TRBJ2-7; D might be TRBD1 (5 bases). The CDR3 contains 15 residues. Trimming pared 9 bases from V and 3 bases from J, leaving 21 bases between. CDR1 LNHDA and CDR2 SQIVND come from the germline V gene (reference sequence).

As regards this clonotype: This may be a read error: a much more frequent sequence differs by one nucleotide. This chain uses TRBV2 with TRBJ2-7; 7 positions agree with TRBD1. The junction had 10 bases not matched to a gene; V was cut back by 2 bases and J by 6 bases. CDR1 SNHLY and CDR2 FYNNEI come from the germline V gene. This CDR3 is built from 15 residues. This CDR3 is CASSERDSCVGEQYF. CDR3 DNA: TGTGCCAGCAGTGAACGGGACAGCTGTGTGGGCGAGCAGTACTTC.

This clonotype was detected ten times or more. V is TRBV7-3 and J is TRBJ1-1; D perhaps matches TRBD1 (5 bases). Trimming took off 4 bases at V and 3 bases at J, with 9 bases between the two ends. Germline values: CDR1 SGHTA, CDR2 FQGTGA. The CDR3 runs 13 residues. The CDR3, as DNA: TGTGCCAGCAGCTGGCAGGGAGACACTGAAGCTTTCTTT. As protein: CASSWQGDTEAFF.

This clonotype showed up just a few times. The chain recombines TRBV7-9 with TRBJ2-2, with no clear D. The CDR3 is 14 residues long. V lost 7 bases and J 6 bases, leaving 15 bases between the germline ends. Germline-derived CDR1 and CDR2 are SEHNR and FQNEAQ (reference sequence). CDR3 sequence (DNA): TGTGCCAGCACCCCAGTTGCGGACCCCGGGGAGCTGTTTTTT. This gives the protein CASTPVADPGELFF.

V is TRBV5-5 and J is TRBJ2-5; TRBD1 agrees at 11 bases. With V trimmed by 7 bases and J by 4 bases, 9 bases remained unmatched. The CDR3 consists of 15 residues. Germline-derived CDR1 and CDR2 are SGHKS and YYEKEE (reference sequence). The CDR3 sequence is CASRYGQGAGETQYF. As DNA, the CDR3 is TGTGCCAGCCGGTACGGACAGGGGGCGGGAGAGACCCAGTACTTC.

This clonotype was detected a few times. V is TRBV19 and J is TRBJ1-2; 11 bases are a match to TRBD1. V lost 4 bases and J lost 5; bases outside the gene matches: 6. Germline assignment: CDR1 LNHDA and CDR2 SQIVND (reference sequence). This CDR3 contains 15 residues. The CDR3 region is CASSTGQGALYGYTF. The CDR3 DNA follows: TGTGCCAGTAGTACAGGACAGGGGGCCTTGTATGGCTACACCTTC.

This clonotype appeared many times. The rearrangement uses TRBV10-3 and TRBJ1-5; no clear D gene. CDR1 and CDR2 from the germline V gene are ENHRY and SYGVKD. CDR3 length: 13 amino acids. Trimming left V 3 bases short and J 3 bases short, with 6 bases between. This chain's CDR3 is CAISDRFNQPQHF. In nucleotides, the CDR3 is TGTGCCATCAGTGACAGGTTCAATCAGCCCCAGCATTTT.

The J gene is TRBJ2-7, the V gene TRBV7-2; TRBD2 matches at 8 bases. The CDR3 spans 15 residues. V trimming: 5 bases; J trimming: 0 bases; junction bases outside the gene matches: 6. The germline V gene has CDR1 SGHTA and CDR2 FQGNSA. CDR3 nucleotides: TGTGCCAGCAGCCTCCGGGGGGGATTCTCCTACGAGCAGTACTTC. It is translated as CASSLRGGFSYEQYF.

The sample holds one count of this clonotype. One end of the junction does not line up with germline, which may come from a read error. This chain links TRBV7-9 with TRBJ1-1, with no clear D. CDR1 is SEHNR, CDR2 FQNEAQ, per germline (reference sequence). There are 12 residues in the CDR3. The CDR3 loop reads CASGLGDTEAFF. The CDR3 DNA sequence: TGTGCCAGCGGCTTAGGAGATACTGAAGCTTTCTTT.